This TCR beta chain was retrieved from a study of blood T cell repertoires in COVID-19. As for the study in general: PBMCs, B-cell-depleted T cells, or T cells were the source of the cDNA or gDNA that made up the material.

The length of the CDR3 is 10 residues. Authors' data handling: Using reference gene primer amplification, nucleated cell counts were estimated. Assay: immunoSEQ multiplex PCR; the TCRdb copy retains only in-frame clones and omits some. The V and J calls and clone size were taken over from that table, and D and trimming were inferred from the DNA. The sample holds 130,000 to 150,000 clones, about 90% seen once. Everyone who took part was 18 to 89 years old, and they came from fewer than 25 US areas. Individuals in the exposed group had encountered a COVID-19 case within 2 weeks preceding study entry. The sequence derives from a woman aged 40 to 50 who had been exposed to COVID-19. Sequences were obtained from PBMCs or T cells enriched from blood (not recorded which). This sequence joins TRBV21-1 and TRBJ1-1; TRBD1, the table's D call, was not compared with the DNA. TRBV21-1 is annotated as a pseudogene. CDR3 coding DNA: TGTGCCAGCAGAACAGGGGAAGCTTTCTTT. Its protein product is CASRTGEAFF.